These 17 T cell receptor beta chains originate from one sample sequenced in a study of T cells in Graves' hyperthyroidism and ophthalmopathy. Amplification targeted TCR beta CDR3 regions from RNA transcripts. The HTBI set primed first-round TCR CDR3 RT-PCR. From the multiplex PCR reads, TCRdb called clonotypes with MiXCR, one entry per CDR3 protein. The sample includes 550,000 to 850,000 distinct CDR3 sequences, approximately 18% of them seen just once. The sample was blood. The receptors here all came from a woman aged 45-60 years with Graves' hyperthyroidism that later progressed to Graves' ophthalmopathy.

The chain is built from TRBV27 and TRBJ1-3; D unresolved. The germline V gene encodes CDR1 MNHEY and CDR2 SMNVEV (reference sequence). CDR3 length: 18 residues. V lost 5 bases, J lost 2 bases, and 22 bases lay in between. The CDR3 reads CASSPQFIARLTGNTIYF. The CDR3 nucleotides are TGTGCCAGCAGTCCTCAGTTTATCGCACGGTTAACTGGAAACACCATATATTTT.

The CDR3 coding sequence is TGTGCCAGCCTGGACAGGGGGTCCACTGAAGCTTTCTTT. This translates into CASLDRGSTEAFF. This chain connects TRBV2 to TRBJ1-1, with 10 nucleotides matching TRBD1. The germline CDR1 and CDR2 sequences are SNHLY and FYNNEI. The V segment lost 8 bases and the J segment 4 bases; nucleotides outside the gene matches: 4. The CDR3 consists of 13 residues.

The J gene is TRBJ1-2, the V gene TRBV2, with D perhaps matching TRBD1 (6 bases). Germline V gene sequence: CDR1 SNHLY, CDR2 FYNNEI. Trimming took 2 bases from V and 4 from J, leaving 14 bases between them. There are 15 residues in the CDR3. This CDR3 reads CASSEWPGDPYGYTF. CDR3 DNA: TGTGCCAGCAGTGAATGGCCAGGGGACCCCTATGGCTACACCTTC.

This chain links TRBV6-1 with TRBJ1-5, with 10 bases aligning to TRBD1. CDR3 length equals 18 residues. In germline, CDR1 is MNHNS, CDR2 SASEGT. V lost 4 bases and J lost 2; bases outside the gene matches: 11. CDR3 bases: TGTGCCAGCAGTGCACGGACAGGGGGTTTCTTTGGCAATCAGCCCCAGCATTTT. Its protein is CASSARTGGFFGNQPQHF.

The table lists this clonotype with many counts. This chain links TRBV12-3 or TRBV12-4 with TRBJ2-7, with D possibly being TRBD1 or TRBD2 (6 bases each). V was shortened by 5 bases and J by 2 bases, with 16 bases between the two germline ends. This CDR3 contains 15 residues. The CDR3 region is CASSKEGGSTYEQYF. DNA of the CDR3: TGTGCCAGCAGTAAGGAAGGGGGGTCTACCTACGAGCAGTACTTC.

This clonotype was observed many times. V and J are TRBV11-2 and TRBJ1-5, with TRBD1 matching over 9 bases. J lost 7 bases, V lost 5 bases, and 9 bases had no gene match. Germline CDR1 and CDR2: SGHAT and FQNNGV. The CDR3 has 15 amino acids. The chain's CDR3 is CASSKLGQGNQPQHF. The DNA of the CDR3 is TGTGCCAGCAGCAAGTTGGGACAGGGTAACCAGCCCCAGCATTTT.

This clonotype showed up many times. V usage is TRBV12-3 or TRBV12-4 and J usage is TRBJ1-1, with 7 bases identical to TRBD1. The CDR3 loop spans 15 amino acids. V lost 7 bases to trimming and J lost 1 base; unmatched junction nucleotides: 9. CDR3 protein: CASNLNRQGNTEAFF. In nucleotides, the CDR3 is TGTGCCAGCAACCTAAATAGACAGGGGAACACTGAAGCTTTCTTT.

This clonotype was counted many times. The J gene is TRBJ2-1, the V gene TRBV11-2; D gene unclear. V lost 2 bases and J lost 5, with 7 bases in between. This CDR3 is 13 amino acids long. Germline-derived CDR1 and CDR2 are SGHAT and FQNNGV. The CDR3 loop is CASSLPENNEQFF. The CDR3 nucleotides are TGTGCCAGCAGCTTACCAGAGAACAATGAGCAGTTCTTC.

The genes are TRBV6-5 and TRBJ2-7; 9 nucleotides match TRBD1. Germline loops: CDR1 MNHEY, CDR2 SVGAGI. The CDR3 contains 16 residues. Trimming cost V 0 bases and J 6 bases; bases outside gene matches: 9. The CDR3 reads CASSYSRGTGPIEQYF. CDR3 bases: TGTGCCAGCAGTTACTCGCGAGGGACAGGGCCCATCGAGCAGTACTTC.

The V call is TRBV6-6, the J call TRBJ2-1, with a tentative D call TRBD2 (5 bases). CDR3 length equals 16 residues. V was cut by 0 bases and J by 4 bases, with 13 bases left in between. Germline V lookup: CDR1 MNHNY, CDR2 SVGAGI (reference sequence). CDR3 amino acids: CASSYSWTQIYNEQFF. The DNA for the CDR3 is TGTGCCAGCAGTTACTCGTGGACTCAGATTTACAATGAGCAGTTCTTC.

Ten or more counts support this clonotype. CDR3 bases: TGTGCCAGCAGATCTTCGACGGGGACAGGCTATGGCTACACCTTC. Protein sequence: CASRSSTGTGYGYTF. The rearrangement joins TRBV9 to TRBJ1-2; 8 bases line up with TRBD1. V shed 5 bases and J 4 bases; nucleotides not matched to a gene: 10. The CDR3 has 15 residues. The germline gives CDR1 SGDLS, CDR2 YYNGEE.

With regard to this clonotype: Relative to the germline gene, one junction end is altered; a read error may explain this. The rearrangement uses TRBV20-1 and TRBJ1-1; the D gene is possibly TRBD1 (5 bases). Germline lookup yields CDR1 DFQATT and CDR2 SNEGSKA (reference sequence). There are 16 residues in the CDR3. CDR3 in DNA: TGCAGTGCGAGAGGGGTTGTCTGGGCCATGAACACTGAAGCTTTCTTT. Its protein product is CSARGVVWAMNTEAFF.

In its sample, this clonotype was seen many times. At one boundary the junction diverges from the germline segment, which might be a read error. V is TRBV7-8 and J is TRBJ2-5; possibly TRBD1 or TRBD2 for D (6 bases each). The CDR3 loop spans 13 amino acids. The germline V gene encodes CDR1 SGHVS and CDR2 FQNEAQ. In DNA form, the CDR3 reads TGTGCCAGCAACTTAGCCGGGGGCGAGACCCAGTACTTC. This codes for CASNLAGGETQYF.

This clonotype was detected ten times or more. This chain joins TRBV11-2 and TRBJ2-7, with D unresolved. CDR1 and CDR2 from the germline V gene are SGHAT and FQNNGV. The CDR3 has 12 amino acids. Trimming pared 5 bases from V and 9 bases from J, leaving 14 bases between. In DNA, the CDR3 is TGTGCCAGCAGCGCTGAGCCGGTTGGGCAGTACTTC. Its translation is CASSAEPVGQYF.

This clonotype has only a few counts. This sequence joins TRBV7-3 and TRBJ2-1; D might be TRBD2 (6 bases). Between the trimmed V and J ends, which lost 3 bases and 5 bases, there was a span of 11 bases. The CDR3 spans 14 residues. CDR1 SGHTA and CDR2 FQGTGA come from the germline V gene. This CDR3 reads CASSFTGTDNEQFF. The DNA of the CDR3 is TGTGCCAGCAGCTTCACCGGGACTGACAATGAGCAGTTCTTC.

V gene TRBV7-9 combines with J gene TRBJ2-2; D gene unclear. The CDR3 spans 16 residues. V dropped 5 bases and J dropped 1 base, with 14 bases sitting between them. In germline, CDR1 is SEHNR, CDR2 FQNEAQ (reference sequence). In DNA form, the CDR3 reads TGTGCCAGCAGCAGCTTTGTAGACGGGAACACCGGGGAGCTGTTTTTT. Its protein product is CASSSFVDGNTGELFF.

This clonotype was counted at least ten times. The V call is TRBV2, the J call TRBJ1-1; possible D gene TRBD1, 6 bases. Trimming pared 10 bases from V and 0 bases from J, leaving 12 bases between. Germline CDR1 SNHLY, CDR2 FYNNEI. This CDR3 spans 13 amino acids. Here the CDR3 reads CAIQGRLNTEAFF. The CDR3 nucleotides read TGTGCCATACAGGGACGTTTGAACACTGAAGCTTTCTTT.